This T cell receptor beta chain was profiled in a study of OX40 agonist ivuxolimab in advanced cancers. Method: immunoSEQ multiplex PCR; TCRdb's copy keeps in-frame clones and lacks some. Of fewer than 80,000 clones listed, 85% are singletons. The CDR3 has 12 amino acids. V was clipped by 0 bases and J by 5 bases, with 4 bases between them. Per the germline V gene, CDR1 is ENHRY and CDR2 is SYGVKD. In regard to this clone: Its specificity is unknown.

Overall study results and limits: In the expanded peripheral T cells, antigen specificity was never determined.

The sequence was obtained from an adult with an advanced solid tumor such as melanoma, head and neck, liver or kidney cancer. Sequencing was performed on CD4+ or CD8+ T cells sorted from blood, taken in a trial of the OX40 agonist ivuxolimab. J is TRBJ2-5 and V is TRBV10-3; D unresolved. The CDR3 coding sequence is TGTGCCATCAGTGAGTCCCTGGAGACCCAGTACTTC. Amino acid sequence: CAISESLETQYF.